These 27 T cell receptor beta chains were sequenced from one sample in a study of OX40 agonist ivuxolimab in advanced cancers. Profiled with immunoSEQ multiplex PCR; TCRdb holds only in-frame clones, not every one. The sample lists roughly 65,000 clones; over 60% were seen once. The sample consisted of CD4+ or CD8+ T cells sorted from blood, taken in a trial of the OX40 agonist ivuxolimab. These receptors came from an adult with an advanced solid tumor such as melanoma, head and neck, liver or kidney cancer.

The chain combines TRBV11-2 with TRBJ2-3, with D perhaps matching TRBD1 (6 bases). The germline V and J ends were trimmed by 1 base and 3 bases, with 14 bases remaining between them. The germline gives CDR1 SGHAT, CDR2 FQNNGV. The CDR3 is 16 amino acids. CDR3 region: CASSLGGGAETDTQYF. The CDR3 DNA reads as TGTGCCAGCAGCTTAGGAGGGGGAGCGGAGACAGATACGCAGTATTTT.

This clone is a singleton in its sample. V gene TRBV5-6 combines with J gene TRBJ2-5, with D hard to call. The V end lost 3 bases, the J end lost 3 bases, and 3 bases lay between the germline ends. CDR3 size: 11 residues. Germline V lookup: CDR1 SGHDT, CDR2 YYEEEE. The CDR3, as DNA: TGTGCCAGCAGCTCAAAAGAGACCCAGTACTTC. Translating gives CASSSKETQYF.

For the CDR3, the DNA is TGTGCCACCGGGATCGGACAGGGGAACACTGAAGCTTTCTTT. Its translation: CATGIGQGNTEAFF. The genes are TRBV13 and TRBJ1-1; 8 bases map to TRBD1. Germline CDR1 is PRHDT and CDR2 is FYEKMQ (reference sequence). V trimming: 10 bases; J trimming: 1 base; junction bases outside the gene matches: 8. The length of the CDR3 is 14 residues.

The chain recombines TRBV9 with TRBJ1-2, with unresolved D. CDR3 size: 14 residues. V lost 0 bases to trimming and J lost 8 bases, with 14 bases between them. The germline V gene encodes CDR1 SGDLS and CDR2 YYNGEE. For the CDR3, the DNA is TGTGCCAGCAGCGTAGTCGCCGAGGAAGGGGGCTACACCTTC. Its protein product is CASSVVAEEGGYTF.

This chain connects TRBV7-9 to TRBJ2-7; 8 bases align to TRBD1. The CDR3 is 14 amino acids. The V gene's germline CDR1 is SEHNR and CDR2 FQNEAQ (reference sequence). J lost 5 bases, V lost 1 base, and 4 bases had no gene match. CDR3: CASSLGTGKHEQYF. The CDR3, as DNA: TGTGCCAGCAGCTTAGGGACAGGGAAACACGAGCAGTACTTC.

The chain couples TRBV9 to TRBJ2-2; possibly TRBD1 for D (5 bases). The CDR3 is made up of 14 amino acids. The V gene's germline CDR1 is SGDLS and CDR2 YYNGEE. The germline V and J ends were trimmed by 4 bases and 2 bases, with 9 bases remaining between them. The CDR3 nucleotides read TGTGCCAGCAGCCCCAGGGCCAACACCGGGGAGCTGTTTTTT. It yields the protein CASSPRANTGELFF.

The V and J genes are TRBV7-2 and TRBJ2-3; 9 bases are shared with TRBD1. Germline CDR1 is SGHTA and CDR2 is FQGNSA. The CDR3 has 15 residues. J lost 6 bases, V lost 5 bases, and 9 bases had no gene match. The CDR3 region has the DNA TGTGCCAGCAGCCAGATAGGGACAGGGTCGGATACGCAGTATTTT. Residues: CASSQIGTGSDTQYF.

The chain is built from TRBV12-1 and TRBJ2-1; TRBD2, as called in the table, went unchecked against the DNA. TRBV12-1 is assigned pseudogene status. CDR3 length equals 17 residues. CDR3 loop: CASSLSDGRSSYNEQFF. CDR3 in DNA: TGTGCCAGCAGCTTGTCCGACGGGAGGAGCTCCTACAATGAGCAGTTCTTC.

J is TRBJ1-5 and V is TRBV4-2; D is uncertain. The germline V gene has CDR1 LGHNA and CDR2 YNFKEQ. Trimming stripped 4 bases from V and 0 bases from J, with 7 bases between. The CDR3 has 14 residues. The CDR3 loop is CASSLVLSNQPQHF. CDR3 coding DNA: TGTGCCAGCAGCCTAGTTCTTAGCAATCAGCCCCAGCATTTT.

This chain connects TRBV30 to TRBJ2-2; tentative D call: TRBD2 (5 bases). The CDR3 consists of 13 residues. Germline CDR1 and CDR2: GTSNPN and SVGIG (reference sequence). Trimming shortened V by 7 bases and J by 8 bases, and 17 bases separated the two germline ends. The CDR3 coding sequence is TGTGCCTCCTGGAGGCTGCCCCTGGGGGAGCTGTTTTTT. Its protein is CASWRLPLGELFF.

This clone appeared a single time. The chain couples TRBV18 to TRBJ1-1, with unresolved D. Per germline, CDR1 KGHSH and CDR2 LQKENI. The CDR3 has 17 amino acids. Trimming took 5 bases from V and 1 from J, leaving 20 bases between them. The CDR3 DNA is TGTGCCAGCTCAGAGGGAATAGGGATCGTAAGGAACACTGAAGCTTTCTTT. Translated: CASSEGIGIVRNTEAFF.

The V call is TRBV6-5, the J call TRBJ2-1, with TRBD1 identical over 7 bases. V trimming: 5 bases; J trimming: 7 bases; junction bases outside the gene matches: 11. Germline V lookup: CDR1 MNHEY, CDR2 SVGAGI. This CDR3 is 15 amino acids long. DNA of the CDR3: TGTGCCAGCAGTCCACCAAACAACAGGGGAAATGAGCAGTTCTTC. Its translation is CASSPPNNRGNEQFF.

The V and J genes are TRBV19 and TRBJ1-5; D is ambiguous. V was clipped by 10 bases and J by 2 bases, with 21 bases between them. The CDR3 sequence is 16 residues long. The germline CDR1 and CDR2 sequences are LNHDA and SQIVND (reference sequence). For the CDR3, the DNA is TGTGCCACCTCGGGGAGGTTGGGCCGGGGCAATCAGCCCCAGCATTTT. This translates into CATSGRLGRGNQPQHF.

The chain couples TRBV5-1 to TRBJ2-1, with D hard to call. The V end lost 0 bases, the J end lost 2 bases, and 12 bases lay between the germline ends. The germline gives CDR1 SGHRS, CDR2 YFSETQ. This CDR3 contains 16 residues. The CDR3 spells CASSLVGALTYNEQFF. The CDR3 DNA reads TGCGCCAGCAGCTTGGTTGGCGCCCTAACCTACAATGAGCAGTTCTTC.

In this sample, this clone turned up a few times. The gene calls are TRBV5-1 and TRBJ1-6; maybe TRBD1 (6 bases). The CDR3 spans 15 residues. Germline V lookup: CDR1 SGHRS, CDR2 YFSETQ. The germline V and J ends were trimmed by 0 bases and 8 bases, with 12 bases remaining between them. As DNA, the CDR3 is TGCGCCAGCAGCTTGGATTGGAGGGGGGATTCACCCCTCCACTTT. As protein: CASSLDWRGDSPLHF.

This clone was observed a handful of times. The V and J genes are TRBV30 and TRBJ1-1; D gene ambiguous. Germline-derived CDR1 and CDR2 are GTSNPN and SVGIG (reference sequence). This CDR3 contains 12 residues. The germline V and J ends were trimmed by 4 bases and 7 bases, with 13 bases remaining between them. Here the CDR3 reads CAWKDVVSEAFF. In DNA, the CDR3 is TGTGCCTGGAAGGATGTAGTCAGTGAAGCTTTCTTT.

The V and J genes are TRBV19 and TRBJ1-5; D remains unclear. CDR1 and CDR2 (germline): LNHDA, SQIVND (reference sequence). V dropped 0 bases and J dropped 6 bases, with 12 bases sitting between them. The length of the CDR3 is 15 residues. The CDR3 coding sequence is TGTGCCAGTAGTATAGATGTCAAAGGGATTCAGCCCCAGCATTTT. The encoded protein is CASSIDVKGIQPQHF.

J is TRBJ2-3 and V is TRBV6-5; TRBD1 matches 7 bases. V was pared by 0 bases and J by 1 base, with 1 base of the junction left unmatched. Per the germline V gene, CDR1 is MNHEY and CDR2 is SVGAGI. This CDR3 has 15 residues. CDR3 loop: CASSYSGQGTDTQYF. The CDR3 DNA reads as TGTGCCAGCAGTTACTCTGGACAGGGCACAGATACGCAGTATTTT.

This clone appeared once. The CDR3 loop reads CASSTDRANQPQHF. The DNA of the CDR3 is TGTGCCAGCAGTACCGACAGGGCGAATCAGCCCCAGCATTTT. This chain connects TRBV28 to TRBJ1-5, with 7 bases fitting TRBD1. The CDR3 contains 14 residues. With V trimmed by 5 bases and J by 4 bases, 5 bases remained unmatched. Germline V lookup: CDR1 MDHEN, CDR2 SYDVKM. The entire variable domain, with the rest obtained from reference TRBV28 and TRBJ1-5, is as follows: DVKVTQSSRYLVKRTGEKVFLECVQDMDHENMFWYRQDPGLGLRLIYFSYDVKMKEKGDIPEGYSVSREKKERFSLILESASTNQTSMYLCASSTDRANQPQHFGDGTRLSIL.

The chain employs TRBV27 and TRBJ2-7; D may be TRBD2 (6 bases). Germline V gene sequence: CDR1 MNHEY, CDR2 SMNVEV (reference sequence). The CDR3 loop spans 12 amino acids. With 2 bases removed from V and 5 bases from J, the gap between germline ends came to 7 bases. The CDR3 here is CASSLRGNEQYF. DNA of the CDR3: TGTGCCAGCAGTTTACGGGGGAACGAGCAGTACTTC.

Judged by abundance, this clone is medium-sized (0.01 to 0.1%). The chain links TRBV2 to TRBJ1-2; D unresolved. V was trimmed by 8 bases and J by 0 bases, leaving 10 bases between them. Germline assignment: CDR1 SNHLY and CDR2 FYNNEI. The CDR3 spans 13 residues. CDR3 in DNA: TGTGCCAGCGAGGACTCTGCTAACTATGGCTACACCTTC. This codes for CASEDSANYGYTF.

The CDR3 bases are TGTGCCAGCAGTTACACCAACGAGGCCAAAAACATTCAGTACTTC. It yields the protein CASSYTNEAKNIQYF. J is TRBJ2-4 and V is TRBV27; D is ambiguous. The CDR3 has 15 amino acids. Germline V CDR1 and CDR2: MNHEY, SMNVEV (reference sequence). Between the trimmed V and J ends, which lost 4 bases and 1 base, there was a span of 11 bases.

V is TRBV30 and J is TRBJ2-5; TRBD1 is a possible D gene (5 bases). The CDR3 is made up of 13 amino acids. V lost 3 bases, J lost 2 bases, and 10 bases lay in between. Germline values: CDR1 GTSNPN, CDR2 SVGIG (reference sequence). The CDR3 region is CAWSMGLQETQYF. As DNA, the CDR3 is TGTGCCTGGAGCATGGGGCTTCAAGAGACCCAGTACTTC.

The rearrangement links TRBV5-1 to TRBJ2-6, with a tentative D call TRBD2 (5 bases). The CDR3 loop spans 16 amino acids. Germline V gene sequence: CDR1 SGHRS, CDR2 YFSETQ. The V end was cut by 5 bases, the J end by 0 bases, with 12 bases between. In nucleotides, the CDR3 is TGCGCCAGCAGTGAACGGGGATCCTCTGGGGCCAACGTCCTGACTTTC. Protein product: CASSERGSSGANVLTF.

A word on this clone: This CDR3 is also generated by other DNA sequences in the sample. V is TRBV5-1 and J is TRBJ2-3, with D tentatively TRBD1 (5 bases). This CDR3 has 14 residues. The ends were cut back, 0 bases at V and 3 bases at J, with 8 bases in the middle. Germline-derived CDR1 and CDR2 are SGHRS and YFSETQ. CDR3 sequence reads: CASSLEGRTDTQYF. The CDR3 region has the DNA TGCGCCAGCAGCTTGGAGGGGCGGACAGATACGCAGTATTTT. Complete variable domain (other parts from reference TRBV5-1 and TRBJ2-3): KAGVTQTPRYLIKTRGQQVTLSCSPISGHRSVSWYQQTPGQGLQFLFEYFSETQRNKGNFPGRFSGRQFSNSRSEMNVSTLELGDSALYLCASSLEGRTDTQYFGPGTRLTVL.

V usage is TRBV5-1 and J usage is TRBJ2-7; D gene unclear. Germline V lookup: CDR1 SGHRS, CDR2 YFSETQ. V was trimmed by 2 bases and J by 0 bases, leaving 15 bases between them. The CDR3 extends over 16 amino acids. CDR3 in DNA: TGCGCCAGCAGCTTAGGCCCGACGGACGTCTCCTACGAGCAGTACTTC. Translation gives CASSLGPTDVSYEQYF.

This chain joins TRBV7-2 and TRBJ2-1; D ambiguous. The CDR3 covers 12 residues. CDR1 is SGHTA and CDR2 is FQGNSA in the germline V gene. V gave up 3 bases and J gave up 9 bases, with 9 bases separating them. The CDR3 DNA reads TGTGCCAGCAGCTTGAGTGTTAGTGAGCAGTTCTTC. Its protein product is CASSLSVSEQFF.